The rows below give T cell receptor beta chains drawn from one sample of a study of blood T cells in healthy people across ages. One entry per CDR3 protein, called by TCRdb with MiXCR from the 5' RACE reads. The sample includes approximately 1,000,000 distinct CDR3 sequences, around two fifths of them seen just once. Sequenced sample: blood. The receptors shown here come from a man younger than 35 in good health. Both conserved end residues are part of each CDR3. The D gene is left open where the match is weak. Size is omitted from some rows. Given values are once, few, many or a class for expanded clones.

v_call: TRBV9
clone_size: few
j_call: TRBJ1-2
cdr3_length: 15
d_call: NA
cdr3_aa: CASSSRGSELYGYTF
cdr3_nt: TGTGCCAGCAGCTCCCGGGGCAGCGAGCTCTATGGCTACACCTTC

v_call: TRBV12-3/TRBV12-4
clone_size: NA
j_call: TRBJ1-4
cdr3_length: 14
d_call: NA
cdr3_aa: CASSRGGFGEKLFF
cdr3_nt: TGTGCCAGCAGTAGGGGGGGATTCGGTGAAAAACTGTTTTTT

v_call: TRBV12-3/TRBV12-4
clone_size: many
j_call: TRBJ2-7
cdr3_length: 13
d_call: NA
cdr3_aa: CASSRWQGSEQYF
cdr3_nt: TGTGCCAGCAGCCGGTGGCAGGGAAGCGAGCAGTACTTC

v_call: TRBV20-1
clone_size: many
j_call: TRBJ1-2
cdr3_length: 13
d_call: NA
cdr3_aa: CSARGTGPGGYTF
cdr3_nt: TGCAGTGCTAGAGGAACAGGGCCGGGTGGCTACACCTTC

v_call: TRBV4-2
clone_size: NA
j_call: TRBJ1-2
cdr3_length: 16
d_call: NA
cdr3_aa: CASSQFWQVPNYGYTF
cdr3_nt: TGTGCCAGCAGCCAATTCTGGCAGGTACCTAACTATGGCTACACCTTC

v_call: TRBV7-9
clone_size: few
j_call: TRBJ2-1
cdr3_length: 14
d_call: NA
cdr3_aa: CASSLAVEQAEQFF
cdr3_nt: TGTGCCAGCAGCTTAGCGGTTGAACAGGCTGAGCAGTTCTTC

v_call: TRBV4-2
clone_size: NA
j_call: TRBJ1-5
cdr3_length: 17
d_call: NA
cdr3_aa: CASSQEPPWAENRPQHF
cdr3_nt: TGTGCCAGCAGCCAAGAACCACCGTGGGCAGAGAATCGGCCCCAGCATTTT

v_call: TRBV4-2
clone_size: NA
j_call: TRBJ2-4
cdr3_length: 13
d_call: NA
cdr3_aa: CASSLEVSNIQYF
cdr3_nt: TGTGCCAGCAGCCTTGAGGTCTCAAACATTCAGTACTTC

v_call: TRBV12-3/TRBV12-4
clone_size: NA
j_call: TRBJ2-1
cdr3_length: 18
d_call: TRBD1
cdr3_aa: CASSLALWAGQEYNEQFF
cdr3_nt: TGTGCCAGCAGTTTAGCGCTATGGGCGGGACAGGAGTACAATGAGCAGTTCTTC

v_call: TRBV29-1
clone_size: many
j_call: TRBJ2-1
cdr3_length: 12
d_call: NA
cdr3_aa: CSAHGNNNEQFF
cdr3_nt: TGCAGCGCCCACGGGAACAACAATGAGCAGTTCTTC

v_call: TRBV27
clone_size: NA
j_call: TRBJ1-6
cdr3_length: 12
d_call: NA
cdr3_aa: CATRTVNSPLHF
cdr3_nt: TGTGCCACCAGGACAGTTAATTCACCCCTCCACTTT

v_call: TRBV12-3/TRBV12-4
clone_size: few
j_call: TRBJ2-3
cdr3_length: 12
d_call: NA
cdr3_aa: CASSSAGNTQYF
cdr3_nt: TGTGCCAGCAGTTCCGCGGGGAATACGCAGTATTTT

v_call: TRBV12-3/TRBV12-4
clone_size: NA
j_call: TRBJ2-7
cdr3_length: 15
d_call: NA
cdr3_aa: CASSAGRARINEQYF
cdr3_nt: TGTGCCAGCAGCGCTGGCAGGGCCCGCATAAACGAGCAGTACTTC

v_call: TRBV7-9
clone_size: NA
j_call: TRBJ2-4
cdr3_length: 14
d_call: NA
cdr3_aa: CASSLAREKNIQYF
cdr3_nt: TGTGCCAGCAGCTTAGCCAGGGAGAAAAACATTCAGTACTTC

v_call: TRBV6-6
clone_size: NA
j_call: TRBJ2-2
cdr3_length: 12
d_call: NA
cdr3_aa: CASSYGMGELFF
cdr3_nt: TGTGCCAGCAGTTACGGGATGGGGGAGCTGTTTTTT

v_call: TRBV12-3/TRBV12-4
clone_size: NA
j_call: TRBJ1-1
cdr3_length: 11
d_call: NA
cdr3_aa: CASSEDTEAFF
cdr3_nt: TGTGCCAGCAGCGAAGACACGGAAGCTTTCTTT

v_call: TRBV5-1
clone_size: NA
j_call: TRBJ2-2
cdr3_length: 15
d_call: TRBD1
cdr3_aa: CASSLWTGDTGELFF
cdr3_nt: TGCGCCAGCAGCTTATGGACAGGGGACACCGGGGAGCTGTTTTTT

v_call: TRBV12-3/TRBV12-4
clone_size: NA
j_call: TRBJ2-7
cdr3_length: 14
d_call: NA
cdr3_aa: CASSPTERYNEQYF
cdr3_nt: TGTGCCAGCAGTCCCACCGAAAGGTACAATGAGCAGTACTTC

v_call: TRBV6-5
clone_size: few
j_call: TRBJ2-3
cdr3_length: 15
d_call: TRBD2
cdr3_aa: CASSYLAGETDTQYF
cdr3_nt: TGTGCCAGCAGTTACCTAGCGGGGGAAACAGATACGCAGTATTTT

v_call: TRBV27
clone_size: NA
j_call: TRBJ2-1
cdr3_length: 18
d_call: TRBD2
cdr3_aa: CASSLSPYGAGGLNEQFF
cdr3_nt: TGTGCCAGCAGTTTATCCCCATATGGAGCGGGGGGGCTGAATGAGCAGTTCTTC

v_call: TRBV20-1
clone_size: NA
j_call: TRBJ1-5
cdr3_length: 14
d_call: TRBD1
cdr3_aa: CSAGQGVSGQPQHF
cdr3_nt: TGCAGTGCCGGACAGGGGGTTTCAGGTCAGCCCCAGCATTTT

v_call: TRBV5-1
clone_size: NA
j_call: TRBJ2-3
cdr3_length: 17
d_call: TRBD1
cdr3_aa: CASSLEPRTGSTDTQYF
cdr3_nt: TGCGCCAGCAGCTTGGAACCCCGGACAGGTAGCACAGATACGCAGTATTTT

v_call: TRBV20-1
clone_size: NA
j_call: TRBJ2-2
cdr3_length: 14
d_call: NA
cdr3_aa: CSARALGNTGELFF
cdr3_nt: TGCAGTGCTAGAGCCCTAGGAAACACCGGGGAGCTGTTTTTT

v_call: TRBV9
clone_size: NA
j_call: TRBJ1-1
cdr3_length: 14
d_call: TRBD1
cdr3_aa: CASSFRDSNTEAFF
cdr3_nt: TGTGCCAGCAGCTTCCGGGACAGCAACACTGAAGCTTTCTTT

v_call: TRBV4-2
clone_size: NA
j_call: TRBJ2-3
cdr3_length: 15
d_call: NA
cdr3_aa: CASSLNLQGYDTQYF
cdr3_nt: TGTGCCAGCAGCCTCAATCTCCAGGGCTACGATACGCAGTATTTT

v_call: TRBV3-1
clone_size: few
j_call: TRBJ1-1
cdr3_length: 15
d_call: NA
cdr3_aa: CASSHLRVGQTEAFF
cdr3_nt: TGTGCCAGCAGCCACCTACGGGTGGGGCAAACTGAAGCTTTCTTT

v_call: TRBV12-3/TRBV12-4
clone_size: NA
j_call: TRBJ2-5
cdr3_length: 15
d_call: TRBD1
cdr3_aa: CASSFGTAIQETQYF
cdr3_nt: TGTGCCAGCAGTTTCGGGACAGCAATCCAAGAGACCCAGTACTTC

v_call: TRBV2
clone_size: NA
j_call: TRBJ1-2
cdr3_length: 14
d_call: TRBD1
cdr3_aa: CASTERTGNYGYTF
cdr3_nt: TGTGCCAGCACCGAAAGGACAGGGAACTATGGCTACACCTTC

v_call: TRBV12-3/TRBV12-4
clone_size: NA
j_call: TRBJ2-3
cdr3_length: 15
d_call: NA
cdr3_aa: CASSSDPGRADTQYF
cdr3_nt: TGTGCCAGCAGTTCCGATCCGGGACGGGCAGATACGCAGTATTTT

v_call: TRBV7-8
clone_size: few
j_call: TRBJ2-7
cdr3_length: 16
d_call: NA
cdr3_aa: CASSSYSGTSSPEQYF
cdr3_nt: TGTGCCAGCAGCTCATATTCCGGGACAAGTTCTCCCGAGCAGTACTTC

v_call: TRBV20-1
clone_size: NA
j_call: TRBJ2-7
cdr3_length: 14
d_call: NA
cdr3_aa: CSALLRVGPYEQYF
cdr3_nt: TGCAGTGCTTTGCTTCGGGTGGGGCCCTACGAGCAGTACTTC

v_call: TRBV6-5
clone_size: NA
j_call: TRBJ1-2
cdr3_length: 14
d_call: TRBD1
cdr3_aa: CASRWDRGSGGYTF
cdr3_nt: TGTGCCAGCAGGTGGGACAGGGGTTCCGGTGGCTACACCTTC

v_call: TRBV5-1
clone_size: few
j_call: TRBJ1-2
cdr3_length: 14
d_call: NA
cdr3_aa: CASSRRRTLDGYTF
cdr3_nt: TGCGCCAGCAGCCGAAGACGGACCCTAGATGGCTACACCTTC

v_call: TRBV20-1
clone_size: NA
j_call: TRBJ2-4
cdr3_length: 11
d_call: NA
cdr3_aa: CSATRGNIQYF
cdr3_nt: TGCAGTGCTACCAGGGGAAACATTCAGTACTTC

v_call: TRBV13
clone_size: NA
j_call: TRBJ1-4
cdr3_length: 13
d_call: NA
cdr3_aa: CASSNRGLEKLFF
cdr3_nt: TGTGCCAGCAGTAACCGGGGCCTTGAAAAACTGTTTTTT

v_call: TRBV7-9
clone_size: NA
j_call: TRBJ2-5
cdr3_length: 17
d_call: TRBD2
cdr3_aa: CASSSVPGLTPSDEQYF
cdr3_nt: TGTGCCAGCAGCTCAGTTCCGGGACTAACCCCTTCGGATGAGCAGTACTTC

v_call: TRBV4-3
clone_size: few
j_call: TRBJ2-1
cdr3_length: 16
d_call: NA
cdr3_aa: CASSQDGGLLYNEQFF
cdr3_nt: TGCGCCAGCAGCCAAGATGGGGGATTACTCTACAATGAGCAGTTCTTC

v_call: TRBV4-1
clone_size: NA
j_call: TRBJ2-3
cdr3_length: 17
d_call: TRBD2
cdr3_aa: CASSHRPGVAGRYTQYF
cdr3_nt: TGCGCCAGCAGCCATCGACCGGGGGTAGCGGGGAGATATACGCAGTATTTT

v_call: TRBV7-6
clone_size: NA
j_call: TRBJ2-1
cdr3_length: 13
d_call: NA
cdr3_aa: CASRGGSLNEQFF
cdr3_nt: TGTGCCAGCAGGGGCGGGTCCTTGAATGAGCAGTTCTTC

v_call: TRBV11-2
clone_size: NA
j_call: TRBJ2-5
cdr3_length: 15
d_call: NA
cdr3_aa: CASSPTGTTQETQYF
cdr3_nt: TGTGCCAGCAGCCCCACCGGGACGACGCAAGAGACCCAGTACTTC

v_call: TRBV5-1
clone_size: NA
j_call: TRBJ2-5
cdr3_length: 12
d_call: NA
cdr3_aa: CASNGDTETQYF
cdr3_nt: TGCGCCAGCAATGGGGATACGGAGACCCAGTACTTC

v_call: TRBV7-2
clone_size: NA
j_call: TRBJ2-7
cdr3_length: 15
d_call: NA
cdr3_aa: CASSLARDSGYEQYF
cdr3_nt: TGTGCCAGCAGCTTAGCGAGGGACTCTGGTTACGAGCAGTACTTC

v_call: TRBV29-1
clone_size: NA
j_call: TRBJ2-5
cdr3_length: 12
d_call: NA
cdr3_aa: CSVATSRETQYF
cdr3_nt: TGCAGCGTTGCGACTAGTCGGGAGACCCAGTACTTC

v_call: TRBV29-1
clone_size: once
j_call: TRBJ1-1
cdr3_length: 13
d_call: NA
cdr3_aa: CSVVPGHSTEAFF
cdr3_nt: TGCAGCGTCGTACCGGGCCACTCCACTGAAGCTTTCTTT

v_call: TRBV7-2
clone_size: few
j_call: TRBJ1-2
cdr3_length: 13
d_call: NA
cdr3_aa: CASSLGKDYGYTF
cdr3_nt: TGTGCCAGCAGCTTGGGGAAAGACTATGGCTACACCTTC

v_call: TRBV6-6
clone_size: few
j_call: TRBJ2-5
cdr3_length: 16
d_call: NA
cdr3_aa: CASSYSASRVQETQYF
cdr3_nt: TGTGCCAGCAGTTACTCGGCCTCCAGGGTTCAGGAGACCCAGTACTTC

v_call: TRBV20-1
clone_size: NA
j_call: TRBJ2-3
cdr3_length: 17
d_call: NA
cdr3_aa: CSARPSQTYTSTDTQYF
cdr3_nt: TGCAGTGCTAGACCCTCTCAAACATACACTAGCACAGATACGCAGTATTTT

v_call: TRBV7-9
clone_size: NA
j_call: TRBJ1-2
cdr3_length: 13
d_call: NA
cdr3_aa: CAGSPDPNYGYTF
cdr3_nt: TGTGCCGGCAGCCCTGATCCCAACTATGGCTACACCTTC

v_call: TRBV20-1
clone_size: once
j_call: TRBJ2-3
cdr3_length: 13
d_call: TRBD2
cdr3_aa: CRGTSVGTDTQYF
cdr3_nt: TGCAGGGGGACTAGCGTGGGAACAGATACGCAGTATTTT

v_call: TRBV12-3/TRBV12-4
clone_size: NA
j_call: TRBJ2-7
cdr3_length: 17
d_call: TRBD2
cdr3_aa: CASSLGPVAGGNNEQYF
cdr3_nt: TGTGCCAGCAGTTTAGGACCCGTAGCGGGGGGTAACAATGAGCAGTACTTC

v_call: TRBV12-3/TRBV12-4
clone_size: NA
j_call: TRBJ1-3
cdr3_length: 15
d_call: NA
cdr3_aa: CASTKAPGSGNTIYF
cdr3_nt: TGTGCCAGCACGAAAGCCCCCGGCTCTGGAAACACCATATATTTT

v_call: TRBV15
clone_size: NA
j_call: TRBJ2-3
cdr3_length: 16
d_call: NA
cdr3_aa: CATSSLLPFSTDTQYF
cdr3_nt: TGTGCCACCAGTTCTTTGTTACCCTTCAGCACAGATACGCAGTATTTT

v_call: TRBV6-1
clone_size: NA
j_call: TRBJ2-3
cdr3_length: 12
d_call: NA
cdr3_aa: CASSEETGTQYF
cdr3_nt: TGTGCCAGCAGTGAAGAAACTGGTACGCAGTATTTT

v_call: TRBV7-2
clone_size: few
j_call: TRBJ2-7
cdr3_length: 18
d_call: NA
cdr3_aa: CASSLAQDATGTPYEQYF
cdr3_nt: TGTGCCAGCAGCTTAGCGCAAGATGCTACCGGGACACCCTACGAGCAGTACTTC

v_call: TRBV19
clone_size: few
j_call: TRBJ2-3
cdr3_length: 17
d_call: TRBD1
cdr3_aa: CASSVRQGEIGTDTQYF
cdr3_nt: TGTGCCAGTAGTGTAAGACAGGGAGAGATCGGCACAGATACGCAGTATTTT

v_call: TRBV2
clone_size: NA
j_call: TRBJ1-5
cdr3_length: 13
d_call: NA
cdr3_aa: CASRVGQPQPQHF
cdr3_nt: TGTGCCAGCAGGGTCGGACAGCCTCAGCCCCAGCATTTT

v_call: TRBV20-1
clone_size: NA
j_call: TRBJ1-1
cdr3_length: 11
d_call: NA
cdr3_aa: CSAPGLGVAFF
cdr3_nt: TGCAGTGCGCCAGGCTTGGGGGTGGCTTTCTTT

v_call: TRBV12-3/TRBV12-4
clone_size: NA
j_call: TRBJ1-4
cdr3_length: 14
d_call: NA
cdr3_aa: CASRAGSTNEKLFF
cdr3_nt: TGTGCCAGCAGGGCAGGGTCAACTAATGAAAAACTGTTTTTT

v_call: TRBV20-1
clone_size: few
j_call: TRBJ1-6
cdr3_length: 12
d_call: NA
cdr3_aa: CSATDPGSPLHF
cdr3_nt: TGCAGTGCGACCGACCCGGGTTCACCCCTCCACTTT

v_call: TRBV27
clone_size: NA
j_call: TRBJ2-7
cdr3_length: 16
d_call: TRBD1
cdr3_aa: CASSSFHRGSRYEQYF
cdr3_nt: TGTGCCAGCAGTTCGTTCCACAGGGGGTCCAGGTACGAGCAGTACTTC